A single T cell receptor beta chain is shown here with its context. This entry belongs to a study of CD8 T cells in Susac syndrome. V was clipped by 3 bases and J by 7 bases; unmatched bases: 8. CDR3 length equals 15 residues. Germline CDR1 and CDR2: SGHRS and YFSETQ. Blood CD8+ and CD4+ T cells underwent high-throughput TCR beta sequencing. The authors negatively isolated CD8+ and CD4+ T cells and FACS-enriched TEMRA cells. Reverse transcription of about 0.45 to 1 ug RNA was performed with random hexamers. Amplification of TCR beta CDR3 by immunoSEQ multiplex PCR spanned 54 Vbeta and 13 Jbeta. From the immunoSEQ multiplex PCR reads, TCRdb called clonotypes with MiXCR, one entry per CDR3 protein. The data hold around 99,000 distinct CDR3 sequences, with about 96% observed a single time.

The chain joins TRBV5-1 to TRBJ1-4; 8 bases align to TRBD1. Sequencing used CD4+ T cells from PBMCs. This TCR came from a human donor in good health. The CDR3 protein is CASSSQGQGGEKLFF. As DNA, the CDR3 is TGCGCCAGCAGCTCCCAAGGACAGGGTGGTGAAAAACTGTTTTTT.